Below, one TCR beta chain is given with its context. As yet, its antigen is unknown. Six replicates per PBMC sample, mostly from 450 to 600 ng of genomic DNA. The protocol was immunoSEQ multiplex PCR, while the TCRdb copy is restricted to in-frame clones and leaves out a portion. The repertoire consists of 65,000 to 95,000 clones, with about 80% occurring once and the leading ten covering roughly 3%. This sample stems from a study of neoadjuvant anti-PD-1 for oral cavity cancer. On the study more broadly: Non-progressing patients received a fourth nivolumab dose near day 43, then surgery on days 50-56. Study results and caveats: Higher pretreatment blood Treg/Th17 ratios correlated with higher pretreatment blood and lower post-treatment tumor TCRbeta clonality.

Per germline, CDR1 SGHAT and CDR2 FQNNGV. The ends were cut back, 2 bases at V and 2 bases at J, with 13 bases in the middle. The CDR3 totals 16 residues. The clonotype comes from a person between 40 and 85 years old with oral cavity squamous cell carcinoma. Sequencing used PBMCs, obtained before nivolumab (anti-PD-1) treatment. The rearrangement joins TRBV11-2 to TRBJ1-3; D may be TRBD1 (5 bases). For the CDR3, the DNA is TGTGCCAGCAGCTTATCGGTGGGGGGGGCTGGAAACACCATATATTTT. Translated: CASSLSVGGAGNTIYF.